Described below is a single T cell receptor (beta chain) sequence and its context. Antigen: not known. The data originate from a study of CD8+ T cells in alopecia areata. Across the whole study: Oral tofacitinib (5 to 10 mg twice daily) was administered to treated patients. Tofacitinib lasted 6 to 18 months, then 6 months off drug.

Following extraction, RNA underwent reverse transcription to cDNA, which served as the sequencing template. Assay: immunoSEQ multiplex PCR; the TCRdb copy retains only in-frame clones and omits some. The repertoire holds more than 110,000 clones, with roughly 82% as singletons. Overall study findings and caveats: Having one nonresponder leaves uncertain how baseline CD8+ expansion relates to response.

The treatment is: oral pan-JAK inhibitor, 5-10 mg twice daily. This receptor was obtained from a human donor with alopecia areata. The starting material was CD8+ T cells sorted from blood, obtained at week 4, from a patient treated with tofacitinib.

The CDR3: CASSSGTFVATDTQYF. The CDR3, as DNA: TGTGCCAGCAGCTCAGGGACTTTTGTCGCCACAGATACGCAGTATTTT. V gene TRBV11-2 combines with J gene TRBJ2-3; the D gene is possibly TRBD2 (6 bases). The CDR3 extends over 16 amino acids. Germline CDR1 is SGHAT and CDR2 is FQNNGV. The germline V and J ends were trimmed by 4 bases and 2 bases, with 16 bases remaining between them.